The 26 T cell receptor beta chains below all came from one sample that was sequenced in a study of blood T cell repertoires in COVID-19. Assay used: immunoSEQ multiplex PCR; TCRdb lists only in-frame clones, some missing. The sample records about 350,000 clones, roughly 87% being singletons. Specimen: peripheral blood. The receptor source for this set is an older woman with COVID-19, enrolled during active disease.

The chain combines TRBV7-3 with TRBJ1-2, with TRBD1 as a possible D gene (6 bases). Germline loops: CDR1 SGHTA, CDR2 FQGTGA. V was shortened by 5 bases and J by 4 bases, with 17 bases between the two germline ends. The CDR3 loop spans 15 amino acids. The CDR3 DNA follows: TGTGCCAGCAGCCCCTCGGGGGGCGCACTCTATGGCTACACCTTC. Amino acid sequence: CASSPSGGALYGYTF.

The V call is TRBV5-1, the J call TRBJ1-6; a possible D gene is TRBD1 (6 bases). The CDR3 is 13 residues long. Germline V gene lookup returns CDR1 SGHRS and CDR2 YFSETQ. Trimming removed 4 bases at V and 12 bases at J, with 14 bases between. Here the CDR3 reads CASSLTQGLPLHF. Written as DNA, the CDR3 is TGCGCCAGCAGCCTAACACAGGGTTTACCCCTCCACTTT.

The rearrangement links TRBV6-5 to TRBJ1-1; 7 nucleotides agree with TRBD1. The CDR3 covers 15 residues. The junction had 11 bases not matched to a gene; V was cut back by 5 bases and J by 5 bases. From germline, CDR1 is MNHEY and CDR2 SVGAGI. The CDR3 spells CASSPPGGGRTEAFF. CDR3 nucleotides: TGTGCCAGCAGTCCTCCTGGAGGGGGCAGGACTGAAGCTTTCTTT.

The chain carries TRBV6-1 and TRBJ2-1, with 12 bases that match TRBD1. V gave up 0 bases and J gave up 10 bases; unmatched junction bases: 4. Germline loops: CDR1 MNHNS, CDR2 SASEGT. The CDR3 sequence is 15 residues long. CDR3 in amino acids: CASSEAGTGGVEQFF. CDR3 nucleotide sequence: TGTGCCAGCAGTGAAGCGGGGACAGGGGGCGTCGAGCAGTTCTTC.

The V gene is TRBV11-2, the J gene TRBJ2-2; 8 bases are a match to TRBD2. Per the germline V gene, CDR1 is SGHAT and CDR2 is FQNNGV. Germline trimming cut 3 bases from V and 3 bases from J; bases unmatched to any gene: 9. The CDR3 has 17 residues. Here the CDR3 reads CASSFRQRGPYTGELFF. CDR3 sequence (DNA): TGTGCCAGCAGCTTTCGCCAGCGGGGGCCGTACACCGGGGAGCTGTTTTTT.

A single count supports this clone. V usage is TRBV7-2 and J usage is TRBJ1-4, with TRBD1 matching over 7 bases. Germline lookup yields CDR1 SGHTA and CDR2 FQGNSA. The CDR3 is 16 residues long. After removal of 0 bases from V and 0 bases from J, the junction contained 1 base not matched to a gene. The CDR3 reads CASSLADRATNEKLFF. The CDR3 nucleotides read TGTGCCAGCAGCTTAGCAGACAGGGCAACTAATGAAAAACTGTTTTTT.

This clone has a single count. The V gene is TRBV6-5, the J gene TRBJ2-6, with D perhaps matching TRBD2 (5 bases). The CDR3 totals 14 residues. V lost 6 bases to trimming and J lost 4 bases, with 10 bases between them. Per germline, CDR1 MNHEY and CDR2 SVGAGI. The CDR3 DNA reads TGTGCCAGCAGGCAGGACTCCGGGGCCAACGTCCTGACTTTC. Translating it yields CASRQDSGANVLTF.

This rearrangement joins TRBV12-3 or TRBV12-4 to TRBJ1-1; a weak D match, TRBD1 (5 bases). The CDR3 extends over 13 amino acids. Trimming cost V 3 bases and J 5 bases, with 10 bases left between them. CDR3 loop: CASSFRAGTEAFF. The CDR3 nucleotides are TGTGCCAGCAGTTTCAGGGCGGGGACTGAAGCTTTCTTT.

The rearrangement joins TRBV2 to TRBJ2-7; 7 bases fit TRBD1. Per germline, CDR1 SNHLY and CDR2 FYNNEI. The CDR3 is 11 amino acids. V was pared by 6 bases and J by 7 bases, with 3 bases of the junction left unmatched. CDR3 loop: CASRNRGEQYF. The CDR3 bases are TGTGCCAGCAGGAACAGGGGTGAGCAGTACTTC.

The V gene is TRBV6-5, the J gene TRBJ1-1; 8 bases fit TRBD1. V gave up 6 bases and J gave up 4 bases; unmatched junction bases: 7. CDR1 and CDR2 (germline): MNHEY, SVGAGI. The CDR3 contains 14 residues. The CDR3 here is CASSNPDRVTEAFF. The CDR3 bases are TGTGCCAGCAGCAATCCGGACAGGGTCACTGAAGCTTTCTTT.

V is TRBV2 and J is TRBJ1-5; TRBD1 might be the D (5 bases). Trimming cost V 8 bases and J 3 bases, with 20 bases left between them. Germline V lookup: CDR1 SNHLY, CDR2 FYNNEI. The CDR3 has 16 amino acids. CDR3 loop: CASGAFGGANNQPQHF. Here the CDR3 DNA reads TGTGCCAGCGGGGCTTTTGGCGGGGCCAACAATCAGCCCCAGCATTTT.

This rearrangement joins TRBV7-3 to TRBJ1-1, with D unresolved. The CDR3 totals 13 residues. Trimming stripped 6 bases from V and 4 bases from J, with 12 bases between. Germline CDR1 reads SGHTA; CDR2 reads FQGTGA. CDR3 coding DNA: TGTGCCAGCAGACAGAATCCGAGCACTGAAGCTTTCTTT. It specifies CASRQNPSTEAFF.

The CDR3 region is CASSLETTEPNEQFF. CDR3 nucleotides: TGTGCCAGCAGCTTAGAGACTACCGAGCCCAATGAGCAGTTCTTC. The chain employs TRBV5-4 and TRBJ2-1, with a weak D call TRBD2 (5 bases). The germline V gene has CDR1 SGHNT and CDR2 YYREEE (reference sequence). The CDR3 length is 15 residues. Deletions cut 2 bases from V and 6 bases from J, with 15 bases between.

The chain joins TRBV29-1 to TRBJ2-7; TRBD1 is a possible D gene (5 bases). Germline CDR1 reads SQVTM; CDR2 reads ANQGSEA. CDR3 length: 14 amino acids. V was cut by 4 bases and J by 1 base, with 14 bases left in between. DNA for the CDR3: TGCAGCGTTGTAGGGCAGGACAAGTCCTACGAGCAGTACTTC. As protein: CSVVGQDKSYEQYF.

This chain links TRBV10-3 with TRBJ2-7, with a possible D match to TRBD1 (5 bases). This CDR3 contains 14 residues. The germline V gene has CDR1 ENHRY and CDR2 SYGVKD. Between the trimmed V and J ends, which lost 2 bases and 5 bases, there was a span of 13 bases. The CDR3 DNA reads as TGTGCCATCAGTGAGGGGCAGGGTTTTCACGAGCAGTACTTC. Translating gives CAISEGQGFHEQYF.

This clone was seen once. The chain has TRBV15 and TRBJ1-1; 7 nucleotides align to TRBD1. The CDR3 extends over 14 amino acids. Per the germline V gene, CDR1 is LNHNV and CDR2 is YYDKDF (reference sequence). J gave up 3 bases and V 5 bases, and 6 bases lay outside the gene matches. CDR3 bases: TGTGCCACCAGCCGCCGCAGGGGGGACACTGAAGCTTTCTTT. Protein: CATSRRRGDTEAFF.

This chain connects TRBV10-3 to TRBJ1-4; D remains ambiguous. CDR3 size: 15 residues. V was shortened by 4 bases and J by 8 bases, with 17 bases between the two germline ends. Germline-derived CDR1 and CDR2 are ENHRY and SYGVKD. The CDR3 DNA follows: TGTGCCATCAGTGGGGAGGGAGGTGCAAGGGAAAAACTGTTTTTT. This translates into CAISGEGGAREKLFF.

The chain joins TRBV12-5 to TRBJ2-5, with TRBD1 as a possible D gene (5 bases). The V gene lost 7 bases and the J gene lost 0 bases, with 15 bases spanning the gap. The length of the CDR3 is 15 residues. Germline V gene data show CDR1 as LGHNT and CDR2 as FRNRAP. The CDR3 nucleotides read TGTGCTAGTGCAATACATTGGACACACCAAGAGACCCAGTACTTC. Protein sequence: CASAIHWTHQETQYF.

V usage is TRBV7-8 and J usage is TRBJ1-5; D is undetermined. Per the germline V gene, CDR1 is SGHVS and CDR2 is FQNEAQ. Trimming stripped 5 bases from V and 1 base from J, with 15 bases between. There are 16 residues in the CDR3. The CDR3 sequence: CASSTRAGMSNQPQHF. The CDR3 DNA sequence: TGTGCCAGCAGCACCCGAGCCGGGATGAGCAATCAGCCCCAGCATTTT.

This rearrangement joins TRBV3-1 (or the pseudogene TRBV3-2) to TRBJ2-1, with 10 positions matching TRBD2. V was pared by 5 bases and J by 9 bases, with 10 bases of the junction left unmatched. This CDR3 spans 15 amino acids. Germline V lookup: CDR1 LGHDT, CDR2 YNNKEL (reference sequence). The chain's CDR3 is CASSVRLAGIGEQFF. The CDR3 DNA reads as TGTGCCAGCAGCGTCCGACTAGCGGGCATCGGTGAGCAGTTCTTC.

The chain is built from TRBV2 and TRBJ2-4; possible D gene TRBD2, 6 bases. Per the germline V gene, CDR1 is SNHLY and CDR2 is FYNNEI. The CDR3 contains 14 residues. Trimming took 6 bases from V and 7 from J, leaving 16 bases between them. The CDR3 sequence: CASSLTGTGNIQYF. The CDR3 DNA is TGTGCCAGCAGCTTAACCGGGACTGGGAACATTCAGTACTTC.

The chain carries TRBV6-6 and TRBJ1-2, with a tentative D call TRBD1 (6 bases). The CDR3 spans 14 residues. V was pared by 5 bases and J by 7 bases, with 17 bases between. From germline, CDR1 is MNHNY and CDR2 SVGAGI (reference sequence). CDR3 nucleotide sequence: TGTGCCAGCAGTCCCACAGGGTCCCCCTCTGGCTACACCTTC. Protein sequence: CASSPTGSPSGYTF.

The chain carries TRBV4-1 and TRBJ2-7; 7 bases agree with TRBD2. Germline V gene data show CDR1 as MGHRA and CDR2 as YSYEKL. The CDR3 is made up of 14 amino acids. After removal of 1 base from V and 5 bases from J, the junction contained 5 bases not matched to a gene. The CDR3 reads CASSQGGGVNEQYF. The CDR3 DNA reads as TGCGCCAGCAGCCAAGGTGGGGGGGTCAACGAGCAGTACTTC.

The chain's CDR3 is CASSLVGGVGTEAFF. In DNA form, the CDR3 reads TGCGCCAGCAGCTTGGTAGGGGGGGTAGGAACTGAAGCTTTCTTT. The V and J genes are TRBV5-1 and TRBJ1-1, with D maybe TRBD1 (6 bases). V was pared by 0 bases and J by 5 bases, with 14 bases between. The germline CDR1 and CDR2 sequences are SGHRS and YFSETQ. The length of the CDR3 is 15 residues.

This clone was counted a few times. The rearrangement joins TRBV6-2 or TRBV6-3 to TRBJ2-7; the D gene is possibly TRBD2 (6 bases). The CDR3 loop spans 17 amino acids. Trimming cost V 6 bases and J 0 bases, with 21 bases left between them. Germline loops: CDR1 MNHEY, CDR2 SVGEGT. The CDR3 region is CASSSLSGGGPSYEQYF. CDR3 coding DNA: TGTGCCAGCAGCTCTCTCTCCGGGGGTGGACCCTCCTACGAGCAGTACTTC.

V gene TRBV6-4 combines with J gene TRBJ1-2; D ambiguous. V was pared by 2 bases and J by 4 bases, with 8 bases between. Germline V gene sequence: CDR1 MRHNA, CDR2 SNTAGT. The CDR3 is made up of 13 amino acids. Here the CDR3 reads CASSDEPGYGYTF. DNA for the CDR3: TGTGCCAGCAGTGACGAACCAGGCTATGGCTACACCTTC.